This T cell receptor beta chain comes out of a study of identical twins. This clonotype was detected a few times. The antigen is undetermined. Study findings and constraints: The authors drew conclusions from cross-sectional statistical analysis rather than following the same donors. Potential partial confounding of zero-insertion analyses by invariant MAIT and iNKT cells was noted. Modelling underestimated the level of out-of-frame TCR alpha sharing observed in monozygotic twins.

The CDR3 runs to 12 residues. Trimming took off 6 bases at V and 9 bases at J, with 14 bases between the two ends. Germline assignment: CDR1 MNHEY and CDR2 SVGAGI. TCRdb reprocessed the 5' RACE reads with MiXCR, giving one entry per CDR3 protein. Counted here are around 650,000 distinct CDR3 sequences, less than 9% occurring once; the ten biggest clones make up 1.6%. Another study also made use of these data, one on yellow fever vaccine responses in identical twins. That source notes: A vaccine T cell response that seemed partly convergent and partly personalized was reported in twins.

This TCR was recovered from a woman under 30 in good health. V usage is TRBV6-5 and J usage is TRBJ1-1, with D hard to call. Sequencing used PBMCs. The CDR3 DNA reads as TGTGCCAGCAGCCCTCGGCCCGGCAAAGCTTTCTTT. Its protein product is CASSPRPGKAFF.